The 10 T cell receptor beta chains presented below share a single source sample, sequenced in a study of T cell responses to AZD1222 COVID-19 vaccine. Using immunoSEQ multiplex PCR, the repertoire was profiled, and TCRdb retains in-frame clones only, with some absent. The top ten hold roughly 1.8% of the sample, which has roughly 130,000 clones, roughly nine tenths seen once. The sequencing here drew on peripheral blood, taken on day 0 of AZD1222 vaccination. These receptors all stem from an adult in good health.

The chain combines TRBV18 with TRBJ2-3; 8 nucleotides match TRBD2. Germline loops: CDR1 KGHSH, CDR2 LQKENI. The CDR3 is 16 residues long. V shed 1 base and J 2 bases; nucleotides not matched to a gene: 5. The CDR3 loop is CASSPLAGLLTDTQYF. The CDR3 DNA is TGTGCCAGCTCACCACTAGCGGGGCTACTCACAGATACGCAGTATTTT. The full variable domain, in which reference TRBV18 and TRBJ2-3 provide the parts outside the CDR3, is NAGVMQNPRHLVRRRGQEARLRCSPMKGHSHVYWYRQLPEEGLKFMVYLQKENIIDESGMPKERFSAEFPKEGPSILRIQQVVRGDSAAYFCASSPLAGLLTDTQYFGPGTRLTVL.

This clone has a handful of counts. This chain uses TRBV30 with TRBJ2-7, with 11 bases that match TRBD1. CDR3 length: 16 amino acids. V shed 0 bases and J 1 base; nucleotides not matched to a gene: 5. CDR1 GTSNPN and CDR2 SVGIG come from the germline V gene (reference sequence). The CDR3 nucleotides are TGTGCCTGGAGTGTGGCGGGGACAGGGGGATCCTACGAGCAGTACGTC. Amino acids: CAWSVAGTGGSYEQYV.

The CDR3 is CASSQAVGRENQPQHF. The CDR3 nucleotides are TGTGCCAGCAGCCAAGCAGTGGGCAGGGAAAATCAGCCCCAGCATTTT. This rearrangement joins TRBV3-1 (or the pseudogene TRBV3-2) to TRBJ1-5; the D gene is possibly TRBD1 (5 bases). CDR1 and CDR2 from the germline V gene are LGHDT and YNNKEL (reference sequence). V lost 1 base and J lost 4, with 14 bases in between. The CDR3 has 16 amino acids.

J is TRBJ2-7 and V is TRBV6-7; a weak D match, TRBD1 (5 bases). TRBV6-7 has ORF status, its function being uncertain. The CDR3 consists of 16 residues. V was cut by 6 bases and J by 2 bases, with 20 bases left in between. The CDR3 DNA reads as TGTGCCAGCAGACAACATGACAGAAGAATTACCTACGAGCAGTACTTC. It encodes CASRQHDRRITYEQYF.

The chain uses TRBV7-3 and TRBJ2-1; D unclear. CDR1 is SGHTA, CDR2 FQGTGA, per germline. The CDR3 length is 13 residues. V was cut by 2 bases and J by 5 bases, with 7 bases left in between. CDR3: CASSLGGHNEQFF. CDR3 sequence (DNA): TGTGCCAGCAGCTTAGGCGGCCACAATGAGCAGTTCTTC.

The rearrangement uses TRBV5-1 and TRBJ2-5; 8 bases align to TRBD1. CDR1 and CDR2 (germline): SGHRS, YFSETQ. J was trimmed by 0 bases and V by 1 base; bases with no gene match: 5. This CDR3 is 16 amino acids long. CDR3 in DNA: TGCGCCAGCAGCTTGTCTATGACAGGGGACCAAGAGACCCAGTACTTC. This codes for CASSLSMTGDQETQYF.

On this clone: This CDR3 is also generated by other DNA sequences in the sample. J is TRBJ1-1 and V is TRBV11-2, with no clear D. From germline, CDR1 is SGHAT and CDR2 FQNNGV. The CDR3 is 13 residues long. V was clipped by 1 base and J by 2 bases, with 5 bases between them. The CDR3 loop is CASSLARNTEAFF. DNA of the CDR3: TGTGCCAGCAGCTTAGCGAGAAACACTGAAGCTTTCTTT.

V is TRBV9 and J is TRBJ2-1, with TRBD2 as a possible D gene (6 bases). The length of the CDR3 is 15 residues. V dropped 4 bases and J dropped 5 bases, with 16 bases sitting between them. From germline, CDR1 is SGDLS and CDR2 YYNGEE. The CDR3: CASSPGRKVDNEQFF. As DNA, the CDR3 is TGTGCCAGCAGCCCCGGGAGAAAGGTGGACAATGAGCAGTTCTTC.

The rearrangement links TRBV24-1 to TRBJ2-5, with D perhaps matching TRBD2 (7 bases). The CDR3 is 14 amino acids. V lost 9 bases, J lost 0 bases, and 13 bases lay in between. Germline V lookup: CDR1 KGHDR, CDR2 SFDVKD. In DNA, the CDR3 is TGTGCCACCCAGGGGAGGGAGGACCAAGAGACCCAGTACTTC. This encodes CATQGREDQETQYF.

This clone came up once. V and J are TRBV29-1 and TRBJ1-2; TRBD1 matches 8 bases. CDR3 size: 17 residues. The V gene's germline CDR1 is SQVTM and CDR2 ANQGSEA. V was clipped by 6 bases and J by 4 bases; unmatched bases: 19. CDR3 sequence (DNA): TGCAGCGTCCCTCCGGGACCATCACGACAGGGGACCTATGGCTACACCTTC. Its protein product is CSVPPGPSRQGTYGYTF.